This T cell receptor (beta chain) was found in a study of cytomegalovirus exposure and HLA in healthy donors. Notes on the study in general: Reports state that TCR beta sequences accurately predicted most subjects' HLA-A and HLA-B alleles. It was taken for granted in presence/absence analyses that sequencing depth across donors was roughly uniform. Among TCR sequences, most were rare, though some public TCRs appeared in many donors. For TCR beta chains, V- and J-gene trimming was later linked to a missense DCLRE1C variant.

Of note for this clone: Antigen: not known.

60 Vbeta and 13 Jbeta primers were used in PCR. Profiled with immunoSEQ multiplex PCR; TCRdb holds only in-frame clones, not every one. The sample lists about 130,000 clones; 70% to 80% were seen once. This receptor was identified in a young man in good health and CMV-seronegative. Input material: PBMCs.

CDR3 nucleotides: TGTGCCAGCAGCTTAGGAGGCGCTAATGAAAAACTGTTTTTT. Translating it yields CASSLGGANEKLFF. V and J are TRBV5-4 and TRBJ1-4; D is ambiguous. Germline V gene lookup returns CDR1 SGHNT and CDR2 YYREEE (reference sequence). The CDR3 has 14 amino acids. The V end lost 2 bases, the J end lost 3 bases, and 8 bases lay between the germline ends.